These 14 T cell receptor beta chains originate from one sample sequenced in a study of T-cell memory formation after mild COVID-19 (dated by TCRdb to the early 2020s). The receptor library was made with 5' RACE. This sample was sequenced with an Illumina NovaSeq 6000. TCRdb redid the processing of the public reads, applying fastp at Q25 and MiXCR, and retained in-frame beta chains. All rows with the same CDR3 protein become a single entry with the most common DNA and genes. This sample lists hundreds of thousands of distinct CDR3 sequences; 20% to 30% were detected once. The biggest ten clones account for around 12% of the sample. Input material: PBMCs or a T cell subset sorted from them (not recorded which). The receptors originated from an adult woman who had mild COVID-19 (a few samples of this study predate the infection). The sample titles of this study are shuffled in the database, so cell type and time point are left out; the donor was told from shared clones.

The chain couples TRBV2 to TRBJ2-1; TRBD2 might be the D (6 bases). V was cut by 6 bases and J by 10 bases, with 13 bases left in between. The CDR3 loop spans 12 amino acids. Germline V gene data show CDR1 as SNHLY and CDR2 as FYNNEI. The CDR3 reads CASRDTGGEQFF. CDR3 nucleotide sequence: TGTGCCAGCAGGGATACCGGGGGAGAGCAGTTCTTC. Supplemented by reference TRBV2 and TRBJ2-1, the full variable domain reads EPEVTQTPSHQVTQMGQEVILRCVPISNHLYFYWYRQILGQKVEFLVSFYNNEISEKSEIFDDQFSVERPDGSNFTLKIRSTKLEDSAMYFCASRDTGGEQFFGPGTRLTVL.

This clonotype was observed a handful of times. This chain joins TRBV11-2 and TRBJ2-7; 8 nucleotides align to TRBD2. This CDR3 is built from 13 residues. J lost 9 bases, V lost 5 bases, and 9 bases had no gene match. Germline loops: CDR1 SGHAT, CDR2 FQNNGV. The CDR3 region is CASSAVGAGGQYF. The DNA for the CDR3 is TGTGCCAGCAGCGCCGTCGGGGCGGGAGGGCAGTACTTC.

This sequence joins TRBV7-6 and TRBJ2-3; 9 bases align to TRBD2. The CDR3 is 16 residues long. V was clipped by 5 bases and J by 4 bases; unmatched bases: 10. Germline V gene lookup returns CDR1 SGHVS and CDR2 FNYEAQ. The CDR3 nucleotides are TGTGCCAGCAGCCACCTGGGCGGGAGGGTTTCAGATACGCAGTATTTT. Translating it yields CASSHLGGRVSDTQYF.

This clonotype was seen only a few times. The V gene is TRBV18, the J gene TRBJ2-5; D not certain. V was cut by 3 bases and J by 4 bases, with 9 bases left in between. The CDR3 has 13 residues. Germline V gene data show CDR1 as KGHSH and CDR2 as LQKENI. The CDR3, as DNA: TGTGCCAGCTCACCGCCTACTTTAGAGACCCAGTACTTC. Its protein is CASSPPTLETQYF.

This sequence joins TRBV10-3 and TRBJ2-2; TRBD1 matches 10 bases. The CDR3 extends over 18 amino acids. The germline CDR1 and CDR2 sequences are ENHRY and SYGVKD. V gave up 4 bases and J gave up 6 bases; unmatched junction bases: 14. This CDR3 is CAISGPARDRGGAGELFF. CDR3 nucleotides: TGTGCCATCAGTGGGCCAGCCCGGGACAGGGGAGGGGCCGGGGAGCTGTTTTTT.

The CDR3 DNA reads TGTGCCAGCAGTTCGTATGACAGGGGAGTTGGCTACACCTTC. Encoded protein: CASSSYDRGVGYTF. The V and J genes are TRBV27 and TRBJ1-2; 8 bases are a match to TRBD1. The germline CDR1 and CDR2 sequences are MNHEY and SMNVEV (reference sequence). This CDR3 region has 14 residues. Losses at the gene ends were 4 bases for V and 7 bases for J; bases not matched to a gene: 8.

J is TRBJ1-1 and V is TRBV24-1; the D gene is possibly TRBD1 (5 bases). The CDR3 totals 13 residues. Trimming took off 4 bases at V and 7 bases at J, with 12 bases between the two ends. Germline CDR1 KGHDR, CDR2 SFDVKD. The CDR3 loop is CATSEAGYNEAFF. CDR3 nucleotide sequence: TGTGCCACCAGTGAAGCAGGGTATAATGAAGCTTTCTTT.

The chain couples TRBV7-3 to TRBJ2-6; no definite D call. The CDR3 has 16 amino acids. V was pared by 4 bases and J by 2 bases, with 12 bases between. Germline V gene data show CDR1 as SGHTA and CDR2 as FQGTGA. This CDR3 reads CASSSPGPAGANVLTF. Written as DNA, the CDR3 is TGTGCCAGCAGCTCCCCCGGGCCCGCTGGGGCCAACGTCCTGACTTTC.

The chain uses TRBV29-1 and TRBJ2-7, with 12 bases fitting TRBD2. The CDR3 contains 15 residues. V lost 4 bases to trimming and J lost 3 bases; unmatched junction nucleotides: 7. The V gene's germline CDR1 is SQVTM and CDR2 ANQGSEA. The CDR3 bases are TGCAGCGTTGTGGGCCGACTAGCGGGAGTCTACGAGCAGTACTTC. Translating it yields CSVVGRLAGVYEQYF.

This sequence joins TRBV5-1 and TRBJ2-1; maybe TRBD1 (6 bases). This CDR3 has 14 amino acids. The germline V gene encodes CDR1 SGHRS and CDR2 YFSETQ. V lost 4 bases, J lost 8 bases, and 16 bases lay in between. The CDR3 reads CASSPSETGHEQFF. The CDR3 coding sequence is TGCGCCAGCAGCCCCTCAGAGACAGGTCATGAGCAGTTCTTC.

The chain recombines TRBV5-1 with TRBJ2-1, with unresolved D. The CDR3 has 14 residues. V lost 0 bases and J 2 bases, leaving 6 bases between the germline ends. The germline V gene encodes CDR1 SGHRS and CDR2 YFSETQ. The CDR3 coding sequence is TGCGCCAGCAGCTTGGGGCAGGCCTACAATGAGCAGTTCTTC. Protein sequence: CASSLGQAYNEQFF.

V and J are TRBV5-1 and TRBJ1-1, with D uncertain. V lost 4 bases, J lost 0 bases, and 13 bases lay in between. The germline gives CDR1 SGHRS, CDR2 YFSETQ. The CDR3 sequence is 15 residues long. The CDR3 spells CASSPDEFMNTEAFF. The CDR3, as DNA: TGCGCCAGCAGCCCAGATGAGTTCATGAACACTGAAGCTTTCTTT.

The chain joins TRBV3-1 to TRBJ1-4, with TRBD1 as a possible D gene (5 bases). The germline gives CDR1 LGHDT, CDR2 YNNKEL (reference sequence). The CDR3 sequence is 13 residues long. Deletions cut 1 base from V and 12 bases from J, with 12 bases between. The DNA for the CDR3 is TGTGCCAGCAGCCAAGGACAGACCCCAGAACTGTTTTTT. Its translation is CASSQGQTPELFF.

The gene calls are TRBV20-1 and TRBJ1-2, with D possibly TRBD1 on 5 matching bases. CDR1 DFQATT and CDR2 SNEGSKA come from the germline V gene (reference sequence). Trimming took off 5 bases at V and 8 bases at J, with 15 bases between the two ends. The CDR3 length is 12 residues. The DNA for the CDR3 is TGCAGTGCTCCACAGCTCCGGGGGGGCTACACCTTC. Encoded protein: CSAPQLRGGYTF.